These 28 T cell receptor beta chains were sequenced from one sample in a study of T cell repertoires in cytomegalovirus infection. In TCRdb, the reads were re-called with MiXCR into one record per CDR3 protein. The data contain about 320,000 distinct CDR3 sequences, more than 8% of them singletons. The source material was PBMCs. Receptor source: a human donor in good health (CMV status not recorded). Some clones in this sample may be carry-over from other donors' samples.

The chain has TRBV18 and TRBJ2-5, with D possibly matching TRBD2 (6 bases). Germline V gene data show CDR1 as KGHSH and CDR2 as LQKENI. Trimming took 3 bases from V and 1 from J, leaving 21 bases between them. This CDR3 has 18 residues. This chain's CDR3 is CASSPFGGAITRQETQYF. Here the CDR3 DNA reads TGTGCCAGCTCACCGTTCGGCGGGGCGATCACTCGCCAAGAGACCCAGTACTTC.

This clonotype appeared a few times. V is TRBV2 and J is TRBJ2-7; D is possibly TRBD2 (5 bases). Germline values: CDR1 SNHLY, CDR2 FYNNEI. V lost 6 bases and J 6 bases, leaving 12 bases between the germline ends. The CDR3 length is 12 residues. Here the CDR3 reads CASRSTSSEQYF. As DNA, the CDR3 is TGTGCCAGCAGGTCTACTAGTAGCGAGCAGTACTTC.

This clonotype was counted ten times or more. The genes are TRBV7-2 and TRBJ1-2; tentative D call: TRBD1 (5 bases). The CDR3 runs 15 residues. Germline-derived CDR1 and CDR2 are SGHTA and FQGNSA. V was shortened by 3 bases and J by 4 bases, with 15 bases between the two germline ends. The CDR3 region has the DNA TGTGCCAGCAGCTTGACCCCGCGACAGCCCTATGGCTACACCTTC. This encodes CASSLTPRQPYGYTF.

This clonotype was observed a handful of times. V is TRBV6-1 and J is TRBJ2-7; a weak D match, TRBD2 (5 bases). Germline V gives CDR1 MNHNS, CDR2 SASEGT. This CDR3 is 15 amino acids long. V gave up 6 bases and J gave up 1 base, with 16 bases separating them. CDR3 DNA: TGTGCCAGCAGCCCCCCAGGAGGAAAGTCCTACGAGCAGTACTTC. Its translation: CASSPPGGKSYEQYF.

This chain uses TRBV11-2 with TRBJ2-7; D is unresolved. CDR1 is SGHAT, CDR2 FQNNGV, per germline. The CDR3 runs to 16 residues. V lost 0 bases, J lost 3 bases, and 15 bases lay in between. CDR3 in amino acids: CASSLDVQQRIYEQYF. The CDR3 DNA reads as TGTGCCAGCAGCTTAGATGTCCAGCAAAGGATCTACGAGCAGTACTTC.

This clonotype has ten or more counts. The chain combines TRBV7-2 with TRBJ2-1, with D unresolved. CDR3 length: 11 amino acids. The germline gives CDR1 SGHTA, CDR2 FQGNSA. The germline V and J ends were trimmed by 5 bases and 7 bases, with 6 bases remaining between them. The CDR3, as DNA: TGTGCCAGCAGCATTCGGAATGAGCAGTTCTTC. This sequence encodes CASSIRNEQFF.

There are many counts of this clonotype. The J gene is TRBJ1-5, the V gene TRBV7-2; D is unresolved. V lost 2 bases and J lost 1, with 15 bases in between. Germline CDR1 SGHTA, CDR2 FQGNSA. The CDR3 extends over 17 amino acids. CDR3 sequence (DNA): TGTGCCAGCAGCTTAATAGGGTCGACGGGGAGCAATCAGCCCCAGCATTTT. Translated, it gives CASSLIGSTGSNQPQHF.

This clonotype was detected only a few times. The J gene is TRBJ2-2, the V gene TRBV10-3, with D unclear. Germline V gives CDR1 ENHRY, CDR2 SYGVKD. The CDR3 length is 15 residues. V gave up 4 bases and J gave up 0 bases, with 9 bases separating them. CDR3 coding DNA: TGTGCCATCAGTGCCAGGAGCGCGAACACCGGGGAGCTGTTTTTT. It translates to CAISARSANTGELFF.

This clonotype was counted ten times or more. The J gene is TRBJ2-1, the V gene TRBV6-2 or TRBV6-3; D could derive from TRBD1 or TRBD2 (5 bases each). CDR3 size: 11 residues. Looked up from germline, CDR1 is MNHEY and CDR2 is SVGEGT. V was trimmed by 4 bases and J by 7 bases, leaving 5 bases between them. The CDR3 sequence: CASSWGNEQFF. As DNA, the CDR3 is TGTGCCAGCAGTTGGGGGAATGAGCAGTTCTTC.

There are a few counts of this clonotype. This chain connects TRBV12-3 or TRBV12-4 to TRBJ1-1; TRBD1 is a possible D gene (5 bases). Trimming pared 3 bases from V and 3 bases from J, leaving 11 bases between. The CDR3 spans 14 residues. The CDR3 sequence: CASSFVAGDTEAFF. The CDR3 DNA follows: TGTGCCAGCAGTTTCGTCGCGGGGGACACTGAAGCTTTCTTT.

This clonotype occurred many times. The chain links TRBV4-2 to TRBJ1-3; TRBD1 aligns across 8 bases. Germline V gene lookup returns CDR1 LGHNA and CDR2 YNFKEQ. The CDR3 covers 16 residues. V shed 4 bases and J 0 bases; nucleotides not matched to a gene: 5. CDR3 DNA sequence: TGTGCCAGCAGCCCCGGGACAGGTGTCTCTGGAAACACCATATATTTT. This gives the protein CASSPGTGVSGNTIYF.

As concerns this clonotype: Since a much larger clone is just one base distant, this may be a read error. This sequence joins TRBV7-2 and TRBJ2-5; 8 bases agree with TRBD2. The CDR3 runs 15 residues. CDR1 is SGHTA and CDR2 is FQGNSA in the germline V gene. J was trimmed by 4 bases and V by 4 bases; bases with no gene match: 8. CDR3 nucleotide sequence: TGTGCCAGCAGCTCCCGCCCGGGGGGGAGAGAGACCCAGTACTTC. It translates to CASSSRPGGRETQYF.

This clonotype was counted only a few times. The V and J genes are TRBV20-1 and TRBJ2-7; a possible D gene is TRBD2 (7 bases). Germline values: CDR1 DFQATT, CDR2 SNEGSKA (reference sequence). The CDR3 loop spans 13 amino acids. With 1 base removed from V and 3 bases from J, the gap between germline ends came to 10 bases. As DNA, the CDR3 is TGCAGTGCTAGAGCGGGGGGCAACTACGAGCAGTACTTC. It yields the protein CSARAGGNYEQYF.

This clonotype turned up a few times. J is TRBJ2-1 and V is TRBV7-9; D is possibly TRBD1 (5 bases). Trimming took 5 bases from V and 3 from J, leaving 17 bases between them. Germline V gives CDR1 SEHNR, CDR2 FQNEAQ (reference sequence). This CDR3 is built from 16 residues. In DNA form, the CDR3 reads TGTGCCAGCAGCCCACTCGACAGTCCTCTCTACAATGAGCAGTTCTTC. This translates into CASSPLDSPLYNEQFF.

In this sample, this clonotype turned up many times. The gene calls are TRBV5-1 and TRBJ2-1; 8 bases match TRBD2. The ends lost 4 bases at V and 5 bases at J; junction bases unmatched: 20. Germline CDR1 SGHRS, CDR2 YFSETQ. The CDR3 spans 19 residues. DNA for the CDR3: TGCGCCAGCAGCCATAGTGGGCCGGGAGGGCCGCCGTTGAACAATGAGCAGTTCTTC. Translated, it gives CASSHSGPGGPPLNNEQFF.

The V call is TRBV10-3, the J call TRBJ2-7; TRBD1 or TRBD2 may be the D gene (5 bases each). Germline CDR1 ENHRY, CDR2 SYGVKD. This CDR3 is 16 amino acids long. Deletions cut 3 bases from V and 2 bases from J, with 17 bases between. CDR3 residues: CAISDSGWGRTYEQYF. CDR3 coding DNA: TGTGCCATCAGTGACTCGGGGTGGGGCCGTACCTACGAGCAGTACTTC.

This chain uses TRBV5-4 with TRBJ1-2; the D gene is possibly TRBD1 (6 bases). Per the germline V gene, CDR1 is SGHNT and CDR2 is YYREEE (reference sequence). V gave up 0 bases and J gave up 2 bases, with 8 bases separating them. The CDR3 contains 14 residues. In DNA, the CDR3 is TGTGCCAGCAGCTTGGACAGGGAAAACTATGGCTACACCTTC. Its protein product is CASSLDRENYGYTF.

The J gene is TRBJ2-2, the V gene TRBV28; TRBD1 matches 8 bases. Trimming took 7 bases from V and 5 from J; bases not matched to a gene: 9. The CDR3 totals 15 residues. Germline CDR1 MDHEN, CDR2 SYDVKM. CDR3 residues: CASTAGGDGTGELFF. The CDR3 coding sequence is TGTGCCAGCACCGCAGGGGGCGATGGGACCGGGGAGCTGTTTTTT. The full variable domain, completed using reference TRBV28 and TRBJ2-2, is DVKVTQSSRYLVKRTGEKVFLECVQDMDHENMFWYRQDPGLGLRLIYFSYDVKMKEKGDIPEGYSVSREKKERFSLILESASTNQTSMYLCASTAGGDGTGELFFGEGSRLTVL.

In this sample, this clonotype turned up many times. This rearrangement joins TRBV7-6 to TRBJ1-3; D gene ambiguous. V shed 1 base and J shed 0 bases, with 13 bases lying between them. The CDR3 consists of 17 residues. Per the germline V gene, CDR1 is SGHVS and CDR2 is FNYEAQ. CDR3 region: CASSLDPRISSGNTIYF. The CDR3 DNA reads as TGTGCCAGCAGCTTAGACCCGCGGATTAGCTCTGGAAACACCATATATTTT. The entire variable domain, with the rest obtained from reference TRBV7-6 and TRBJ1-3, is as follows: GAGVSQSPRYKVTKRGQDVALRCDPISGHVSLYWYRQALGQGPEFLTYFNYEAQQDKSGLPNDRFSAERPEGSISTLTIQRTEQRDSAMYRCASSLDPRISSGNTIYFGEGSWLTVV.

This clonotype was counted ten times or more. The chain employs TRBV11-1 and TRBJ2-7; 9 nucleotides line up with TRBD1. From germline, CDR1 is SGHAT and CDR2 FQDESV (reference sequence). Trimming took 5 bases from V and 6 from J; bases not matched to a gene: 8. This CDR3 is 14 amino acids long. The CDR3 DNA is TGTGCCAGCAGCATCCGGGACAGGGATTTCGAGCAGTACTTC. Protein sequence: CASSIRDRDFEQYF.

This clonotype occurred a few times. The chain carries TRBV28 and TRBJ1-5; D is unresolved. Trimming took 8 bases from V and 2 from J, leaving 13 bases between them. Germline CDR1 MDHEN, CDR2 SYDVKM. CDR3 length equals 14 residues. In DNA, the CDR3 is TGTGCCAGCCGCGGTCCGTCGGGCAATCAGCCCCAGCATTTT. It is translated as CASRGPSGNQPQHF.

In DNA, the CDR3 is TGTGCCAGCAGCAGGACAGGGGGCGATGAAAAACTGTTTTTT. Protein sequence: CASSRTGGDEKLFF. J is TRBJ1-4 and V is TRBV7-4; 11 bases fit TRBD1. This CDR3 comprises 14 residues. Germline lookup yields CDR1 SGHVT and CDR2 SQSDAQ. The ends lost 5 bases at V and 6 bases at J; junction bases unmatched: 2.

This clonotype occurred many times. The J gene is TRBJ2-5, the V gene TRBV4-3; no clear D. Trimming cost V 0 bases and J 3 bases, with 11 bases left between them. The CDR3 length is 15 residues. Germline V gives CDR1 LGHNA, CDR2 YSLEER. In DNA form, the CDR3 reads TGCGCCAGCAGCCAAGATCTGCCTGGGGAAGAGACCCAGTACTTC. It encodes CASSQDLPGEETQYF.

This clonotype came up many times. The chain joins TRBV12-5 to TRBJ2-1, with D possibly TRBD1 on 6 matching bases. Germline V gives CDR1 LGHNT, CDR2 FRNRAP. CDR3 size: 14 residues. The V gene lost 1 base and the J gene lost 7 bases, with 11 bases spanning the gap. In DNA, the CDR3 is TGTGCTAGTGGTTTGGGGCAGGGGAAGAATGAGCAGTTCTTC. Protein sequence: CASGLGQGKNEQFF. Combining the CDR3 with reference TRBV12-5 and TRBJ2-1 gives the whole variable domain DARVTQTPRHKVTEMGQEVTMRCQPILGHNTVFWYRQTMMQGLELLAYFRNRAPLDDSGMPKDRFSAEMPDATLATLKIQPSEPRDSAVYFCASGLGQGKNEQFFGPGTRLTVL.

In its sample, this clonotype was seen many times. The CDR3 region is CASSLAPGLAGGSSYEQYF. In DNA, the CDR3 is TGTGCCAGCAGCTTAGCCCCTGGACTAGCGGGGGGGTCCTCCTACGAGCAGTACTTC. The chain links TRBV7-2 to TRBJ2-7; TRBD2 matches 15 bases. The CDR3 has 19 amino acids. Trimming took 0 bases from V and 0 from J; bases not matched to a gene: 6. Germline V gives CDR1 SGHTA, CDR2 FQGNSA.

V usage is TRBV27 and J usage is TRBJ2-2; 14 bases map to TRBD2. The V and J ends lost 2 bases and 4 bases, in that order; junction bases with no gene match: 15. Germline loops: CDR1 MNHEY, CDR2 SMNVEV (reference sequence). This CDR3 has 21 residues. The CDR3 nucleotides are TGTGCCAGCAGTTTACCATTAGTCGGGACTAGCGGGAGCGTTTTCACCGGGGAGCTGTTTTTT. The encoded protein is CASSLPLVGTSGSVFTGELFF.

V usage is TRBV4-3 and J usage is TRBJ2-1; TRBD2 might be the D (5 bases). Germline values: CDR1 LGHNA, CDR2 YSLEER. Trimming took off 4 bases at V and 3 bases at J, with 13 bases between the two ends. This CDR3 is built from 15 residues. The CDR3 loop reads CASSPSTGDYNEQFF. The CDR3 region has the DNA TGCGCCAGCAGCCCTTCCACCGGGGACTACAATGAGCAGTTCTTC.

This clonotype occurred many times. The genes are TRBV4-3 and TRBJ2-1; weak D call: TRBD2 (6 bases). V lost 4 bases to trimming and J lost 7 bases, with 17 bases between them. Germline V gives CDR1 LGHNA, CDR2 YSLEER. The CDR3 consists of 15 residues. The CDR3 is CASSPSLLGRNEQFF. Here the CDR3 DNA reads TGCGCCAGCAGCCCATCATTGTTAGGGAGGAATGAGCAGTTCTTC.